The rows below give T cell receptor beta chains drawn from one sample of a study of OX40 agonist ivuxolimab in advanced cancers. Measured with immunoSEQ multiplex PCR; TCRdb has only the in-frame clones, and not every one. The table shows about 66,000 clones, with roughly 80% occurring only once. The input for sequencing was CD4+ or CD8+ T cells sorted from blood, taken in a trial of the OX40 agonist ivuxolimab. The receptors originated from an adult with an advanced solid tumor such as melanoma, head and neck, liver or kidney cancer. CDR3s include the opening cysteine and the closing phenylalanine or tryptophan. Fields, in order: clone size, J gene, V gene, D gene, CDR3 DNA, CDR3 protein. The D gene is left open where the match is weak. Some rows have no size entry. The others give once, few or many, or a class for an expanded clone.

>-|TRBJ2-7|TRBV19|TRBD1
TGTGCCAGTAGTATGGGGCAGGGGGTTCCCTACGAGCAGTACTTC
CASSMGQGVPYEQYF
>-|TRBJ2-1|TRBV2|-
TGTGCCAGCAATCTCATCAGTAGGGCTGAGCAGTTCTTC
CASNLISRAEQFF
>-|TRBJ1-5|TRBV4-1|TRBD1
TGCGCCAGCAGCCAAGGCCCCTCCCGGGACAGGGGCAATCAGCCCCAGCATTTT
CASSQGPSRDRGNQPQHF
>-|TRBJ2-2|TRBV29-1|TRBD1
TGCAGCGTTGAACAAACAGGGGTAGGAACCGGGGAGCTGTTTTTT
CSVEQTGVGTGELFF
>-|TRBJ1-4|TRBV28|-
TGTGCCAGCAGTTGGAGGGGTGATGAAAAACTGTTTTTT
CASSWRGDEKLFF
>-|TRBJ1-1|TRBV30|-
TGTGCCTGGAGTGTTCGTGGGGTCACGGTGACTGAAGCTTTCTTT
CAWSVRGVTVTEAFF
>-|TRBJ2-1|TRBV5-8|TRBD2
TGTGCCAGCAGCTCCGGACTAGCTAGTGTCTCCTACAATGAGCAGTTCTTC
CASSSGLASVSYNEQFF
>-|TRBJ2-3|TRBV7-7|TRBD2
TGTGCCAGCAGCCCCGGACTAGCGGGAGGGCCTGGCACAGATACGCAGTATTTT
CASSPGLAGGPGTDTQYF
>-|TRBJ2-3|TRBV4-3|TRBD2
TGCGCCAGCAGCCAAGATGGGCTAGCGGGAAGCACAGATACGCAGTATTTT
CASSQDGLAGSTDTQYF
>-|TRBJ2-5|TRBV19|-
TGTGCCAGTAGTATAGGTTCAGGTGACCAGTACTTC
CASSIGSGDQYF
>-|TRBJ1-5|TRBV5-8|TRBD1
TGTGCCAGCAGCCCGACCCGGGACAGAGACAATCAGCCCCAGCATTTT
CASSPTRDRDNQPQHF
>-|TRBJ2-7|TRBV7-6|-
TGTGCCAGCAGCTTAGAGAGCCCCTACGAGCAGTACTTC
CASSLESPYEQYF
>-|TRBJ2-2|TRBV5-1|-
TGCGCCAGCAGCTCTTTCGGGACCGCGACGAACACCGGGGAGCTGTTTTTT
CASSSFGTATNTGELFF
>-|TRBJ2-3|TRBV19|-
TGTGCCAGTAGACAGCGGACTAGCACAGATACGCAGTATTTT
CASRQRTSTDTQYF
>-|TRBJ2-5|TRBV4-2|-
TGTGCCAGCAGCCCGAGCGACGGAACTCAAGAGACCCAGTACTTC
CASSPSDGTQETQYF
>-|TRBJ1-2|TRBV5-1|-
TGCGCCAGCAGACTTGGGGGACGGGATGGCTACACCTTC
CASRLGGRDGYTF
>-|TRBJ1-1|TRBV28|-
TGTGCCAGCACCATCCTCGGGGGTGAAGCTTTCTTT
CASTILGGEAFF
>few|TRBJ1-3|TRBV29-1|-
TGCAGCGCGCAATACTCTGGAAACACCATATATTTT
CSAQYSGNTIYF
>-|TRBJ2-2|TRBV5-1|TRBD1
TGCGCCAGCAGCCCCCAGGGGGCCGGGGAGCTGTTTTTT
CASSPQGAGELFF
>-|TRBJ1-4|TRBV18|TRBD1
TGTGCCAGCTCACCGCCCCCCCCAGGGGGGGAAAAACTGTTTTTT
CASSPPPPGGEKLFF
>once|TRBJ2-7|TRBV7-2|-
TGTGCCAGCAGCTTAGAGTCGGTTATCTCCTACGAGCAGTACTTC
CASSLESVISYEQYF
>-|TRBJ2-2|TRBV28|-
TGTGCCAGTAGGCAGGGAGGCGAGGAGCTGTTTTTT
CASRQGGEELFF
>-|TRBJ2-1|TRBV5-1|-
TGCGCCAGCAGGTGGGACGGTAGCTCCTACAATGAGCAGTTCTTC
CASRWDGSSYNEQFF
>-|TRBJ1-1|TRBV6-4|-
TGTGCCAGCAGCCCGGACGGGGACACTGAAGCTTTCTTT
CASSPDGDTEAFF
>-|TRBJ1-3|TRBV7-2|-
TGTGCCAGCAGCTCCGATGGGGGGTGGGGAAACACCATATATTTT
CASSSDGGWGNTIYF
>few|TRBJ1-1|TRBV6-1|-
TGTGCCAGCAGTGAATACGCAGGGACTTCGGCTTTCTTT
CASSEYAGTSAFF
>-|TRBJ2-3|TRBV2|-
TGTGCCAGCAGTGCTGGGGGGGCGACAGATACGCAGTATTTT
CASSAGGATDTQYF
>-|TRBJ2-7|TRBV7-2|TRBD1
TGTGCCAGCAGCCTGGGACAGGGGTTGGGGGAGCAGTACTTC
CASSLGQGLGEQYF
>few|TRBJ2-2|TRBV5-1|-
TGCGCCAGCAGCTTGGATGGGGTTCGGAACACCGGGGAGCTGTTTTTT
CASSLDGVRNTGELFF
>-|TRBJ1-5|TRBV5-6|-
TGTGCCAGCAGCTTGCGCGGCAATCAGCCCCAGCATTTT
CASSLRGNQPQHF
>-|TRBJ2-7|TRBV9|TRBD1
TGTGCCAGCAGCGTAGGGGGGACAGGGTCCAACGAGCAGTACTTC
CASSVGGTGSNEQYF
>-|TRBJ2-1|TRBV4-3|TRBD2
TGCGCCAGCAGCCAAGATCGGGGGGGAGGTCTCTACAATGAGCAGTTCTTC
CASSQDRGGGLYNEQFF
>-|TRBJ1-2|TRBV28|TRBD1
TGTGCCAGCACCTTTCAGGGGGCGCGGGATGGCTACACCTTC
CASTFQGARDGYTF
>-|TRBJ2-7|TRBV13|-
TGTGCCAGCAGCTTAGGAAGTGGCCTTACGATGGAGCAGTACTTC
CASSLGSGLTMEQYF
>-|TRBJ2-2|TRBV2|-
TGTGCCAGCAGTGAAGCGCTTGGGGGGTACACCGGGGAGCTGTTTTTT
CASSEALGGYTGELFF
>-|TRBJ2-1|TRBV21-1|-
TGTGCCAGCAGCACGGGACAGGGGAGTAATAATGAGCAGTTCTTC
CASSTGQGSNNEQFF
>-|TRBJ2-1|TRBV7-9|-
TGTGCCAGCAGCCCCAGGCCCCAGAGGGCGGAGTCCTACAATGAGCAGTTCTTC
CASSPRPQRAESYNEQFF